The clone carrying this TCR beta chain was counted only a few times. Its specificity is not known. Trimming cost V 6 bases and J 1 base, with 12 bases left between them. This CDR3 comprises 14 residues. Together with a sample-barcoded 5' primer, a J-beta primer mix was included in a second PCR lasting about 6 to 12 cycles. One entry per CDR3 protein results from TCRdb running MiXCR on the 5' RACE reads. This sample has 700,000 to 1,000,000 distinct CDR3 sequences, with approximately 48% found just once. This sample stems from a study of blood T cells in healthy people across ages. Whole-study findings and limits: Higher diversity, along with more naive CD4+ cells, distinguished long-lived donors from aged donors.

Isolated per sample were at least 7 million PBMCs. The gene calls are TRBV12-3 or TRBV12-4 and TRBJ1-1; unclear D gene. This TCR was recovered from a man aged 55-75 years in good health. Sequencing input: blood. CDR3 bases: TGTGCCAGCAGCCTAGGGTTGGGGAACACTGAAGCTTTCTTT. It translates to CASSLGLGNTEAFF.